This TCR beta chain was captured by sequencing in a study of T cell responses to AZD1222 COVID-19 vaccine. Points on this clone: The antigen remains unidentified.

Study-level findings and limits: Donors were chiefly white British, with a greater number of females, and clonal diversity was perhaps underestimated. Unmutated variant regions reportedly attract nearly half of all spike-specific TCRs.

Data came from immunoSEQ multiplex PCR; TCRdb stores just in-frame clones and leaves some out. The top ten clones hold approximately 15% of a sample with 95,000 to 100,000 clones, 87% of them seen once. Sequenced here: peripheral blood, sampled on day 0 of AZD1222 vaccination. The sequence was obtained from an adult in good health.

In DNA form, the CDR3 reads TGTGCCAGCAGTGGACAGGGTATCGAAGAGACCCAGTACTTC. Translating gives CASSGQGIEETQYF. The chain employs TRBV27 and TRBJ2-5, with 8 nucleotides matching TRBD1. The germline V gene encodes CDR1 MNHEY and CDR2 SMNVEV (reference sequence). The junction had 5 bases not matched to a gene; V was cut back by 5 bases and J by 3 bases. CDR3 length: 14 amino acids.